This TCR beta chain derives from a study of cytomegalovirus exposure and HLA in healthy donors. Findings and limits, study-wide: There were a few CMV-associated chains whose specificity for CMV antigens was confirmed in vitro.

Donors likely had unrecorded immune exposures despite being nominally healthy when sampled. PCR used 60 Vbeta primers and 13 Jbeta primers. Authors' data handling: Approximately 78 million unique TCR beta chains, roughly 11 million of them shared, were counted by a later analysis. Libraries were prepared by immunoSEQ multiplex PCR; TCRdb keeps only in-frame clonotypes and omits some of them. D and trimming come from the DNA, and the V and J calls and clone size come from that table. Of about 95,000 clones listed, 76% are singletons. The CDR3 contains 15 residues. Germline CDR1 and CDR2: MGHRA and YSYEKL. V shed 0 bases and J 3 bases; nucleotides not matched to a gene: 2. This clone showed up just a few times. Its matching antigen is unknown.

The TCR comes from a young man in good health and CMV-seropositive. The chain is built from TRBV4-1 and TRBJ2-3; 8 nucleotides agree with TRBD2. Sample: PBMCs. CDR3 nucleotides: TGCGCCAGCAGCCAAGACGGCGGGGGGACAGATACGCAGTATTTT. Translated: CASSQDGGGTDTQYF.